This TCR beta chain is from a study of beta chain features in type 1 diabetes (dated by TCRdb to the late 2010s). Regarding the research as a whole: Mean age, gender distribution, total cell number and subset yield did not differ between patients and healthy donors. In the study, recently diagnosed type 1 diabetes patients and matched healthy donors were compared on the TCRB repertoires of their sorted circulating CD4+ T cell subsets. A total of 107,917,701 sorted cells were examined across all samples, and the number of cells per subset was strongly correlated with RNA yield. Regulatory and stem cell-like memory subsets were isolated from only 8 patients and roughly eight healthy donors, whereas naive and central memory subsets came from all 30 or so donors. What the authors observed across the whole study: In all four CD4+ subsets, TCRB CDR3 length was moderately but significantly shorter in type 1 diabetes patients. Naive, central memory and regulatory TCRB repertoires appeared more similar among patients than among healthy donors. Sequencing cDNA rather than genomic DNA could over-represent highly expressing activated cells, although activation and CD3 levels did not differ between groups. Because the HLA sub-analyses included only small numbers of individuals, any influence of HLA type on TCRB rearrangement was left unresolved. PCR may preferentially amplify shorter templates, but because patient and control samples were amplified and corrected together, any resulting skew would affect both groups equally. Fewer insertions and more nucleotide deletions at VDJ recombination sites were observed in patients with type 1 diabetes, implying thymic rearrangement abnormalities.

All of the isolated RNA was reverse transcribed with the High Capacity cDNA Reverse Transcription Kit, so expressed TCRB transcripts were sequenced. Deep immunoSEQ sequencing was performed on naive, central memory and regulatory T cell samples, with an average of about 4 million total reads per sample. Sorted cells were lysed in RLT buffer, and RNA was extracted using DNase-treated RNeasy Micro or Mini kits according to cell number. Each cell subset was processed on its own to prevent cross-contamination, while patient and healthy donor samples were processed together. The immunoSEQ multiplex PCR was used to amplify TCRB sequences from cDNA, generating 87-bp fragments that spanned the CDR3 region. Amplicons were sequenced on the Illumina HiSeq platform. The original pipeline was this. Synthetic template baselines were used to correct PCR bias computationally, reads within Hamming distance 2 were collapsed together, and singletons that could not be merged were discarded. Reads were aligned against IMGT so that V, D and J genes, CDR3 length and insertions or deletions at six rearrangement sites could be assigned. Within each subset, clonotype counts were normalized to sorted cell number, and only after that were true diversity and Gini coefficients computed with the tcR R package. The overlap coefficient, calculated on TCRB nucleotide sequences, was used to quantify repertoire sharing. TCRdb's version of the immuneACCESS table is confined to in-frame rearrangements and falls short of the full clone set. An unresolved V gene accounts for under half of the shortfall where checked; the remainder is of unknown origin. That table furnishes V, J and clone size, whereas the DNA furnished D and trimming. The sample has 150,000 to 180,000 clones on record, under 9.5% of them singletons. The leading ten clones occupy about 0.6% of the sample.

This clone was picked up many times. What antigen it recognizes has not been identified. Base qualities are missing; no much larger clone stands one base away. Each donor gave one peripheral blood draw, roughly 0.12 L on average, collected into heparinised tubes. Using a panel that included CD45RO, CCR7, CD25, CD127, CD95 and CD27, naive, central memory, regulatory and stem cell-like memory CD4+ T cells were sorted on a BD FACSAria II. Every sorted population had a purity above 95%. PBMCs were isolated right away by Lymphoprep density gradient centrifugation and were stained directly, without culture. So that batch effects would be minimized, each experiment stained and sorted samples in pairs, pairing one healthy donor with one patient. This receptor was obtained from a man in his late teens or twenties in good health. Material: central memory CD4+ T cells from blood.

The nucleotide sequence reads as follows: TGTGCCAGCAGTTTAGTTGGTAGCGGACGATCCTACGAGCAGTACTTC. It codes for CASSLVGSGRSYEQYF. Recombination connected TRBV28 to TRBJ2-7, and perhaps TRBD2 as D gene, on 6 matching bases. The V and J ends are trimmed by 2 bases and 1 base, leaving 15 bases between them. CDR1 and CDR2, looked up from the germline V gene, are MDHEN and SYDVKM. The CDR3 numbers 16 residues from cysteine through phenylalanine. Only the CDR3 portion is preserved as DNA: 48 bases, with reading frame beginning at the first base.